The text below deals with one TCR beta chain. Germline values: CDR1 SGDLS, CDR2 YYNGEE. CDR3 length: 16 amino acids. The germline V and J ends were trimmed by 3 bases and 4 bases, with 16 bases remaining between them. The data belong to a study of T cell responses to AZD1222 COVID-19 vaccine. Only in-frame clones appear in the TCRdb table, and some are missing; sequencing was by immunoSEQ multiplex PCR. The repertoire holds around 94,000 clones, with around 90% as singletons. The sequence was obtained from an adult in good health. This sample comprised peripheral blood, obtained on day 0 of AZD1222 vaccination. This chain joins TRBV9 and TRBJ1-4, with a possible D match to TRBD1 (6 bases). The DNA of the CDR3 is TGTGCCAGCAGCGGACAGGATTCCCTGGGTAATGAAAAACTGTTTTTT. This translates into CASSGQDSLGNEKLFF.